One and the same sample provided the 25 T cell receptor beta chains below, sequenced in a study of radiation and T cells in renal cell carcinoma. Time point in this sample: blood 4 weeks post-SBRT, at nephrectomy. The treatment denotes: 15 Gy SBRT to primary tumor, nephrectomy 4 weeks later. Data came from immunoSEQ multiplex PCR; TCRdb stores just in-frame clones and leaves some out. This table holds about 43,000 clones, over 80% found once. This specimen consisted of blood, obtained from a patient whose treatment included radiotherapy and nephrectomy. These receptors were collected from a woman in her sixties or seventies with renal cell carcinoma.

The chain links TRBV9 to TRBJ2-1; D perhaps matches TRBD2 (6 bases). Trimming stripped 4 bases from V and 1 base from J, with 15 bases between. Germline CDR1 and CDR2: SGDLS and YYNGEE. The CDR3 length is 16 residues. The CDR3 loop is CASSPSGGVSYNEQFF. As DNA, the CDR3 is TGTGCCAGCAGCCCTTCTGGCGGGGTTTCCTACAATGAGCAGTTCTTC.

As DNA, the CDR3 is TGCGCCAGCAGCCAAGATCAACAGGGCCACCGAGCCCAGTACTTC. Translated: CASSQDQQGHRAQYF. V is TRBV4-1 and J is TRBJ2-5, with a weak D call TRBD1 (6 bases). The germline gives CDR1 MGHRA, CDR2 YSYEKL. This CDR3 has 15 residues. Between the trimmed V and J ends, which lost 0 bases and 9 bases, there was a span of 17 bases.

The rearrangement links TRBV4-1 to TRBJ1-2; D is perhaps TRBD1 (5 bases). CDR3 length equals 14 residues. V gave up 1 base and J gave up 7 bases, with 13 bases separating them. The germline V gene has CDR1 MGHRA and CDR2 YSYEKL. CDR3 residues: CASSQVRGEGGYTF. DNA of the CDR3: TGCGCCAGCAGCCAAGTTCGGGGGGAGGGTGGCTACACCTTC.

The DNA for the CDR3 is TGTGCCACCCACGGACTAGCGGGAGAGGGCGAGCAGTACTTC. This translates into CATHGLAGEGEQYF. The chain employs TRBV19 and TRBJ2-7, with 13 bases fitting TRBD2. The CDR3 runs 14 residues. Germline values: CDR1 LNHDA, CDR2 SQIVND (reference sequence). V lost 10 bases and J lost 6; bases outside the gene matches: 9.

V and J are TRBV19 and TRBJ2-3; 10 positions agree with TRBD1. The CDR3 consists of 13 residues. The V and J ends lost 6 bases and 4 bases, in that order; junction bases with no gene match: 1. In germline, CDR1 is LNHDA, CDR2 SQIVND (reference sequence). The CDR3 here is CASRDRGSDTQYF. DNA of the CDR3: TGTGCCAGTAGGGACAGGGGGTCAGATACGCAGTATTTT.

The V and J genes are TRBV9 and TRBJ2-1, with D maybe TRBD2 (5 bases). The CDR3 has 12 amino acids. V was trimmed by 7 bases and J by 0 bases, leaving 5 bases between them. Germline V gene sequence: CDR1 SGDLS, CDR2 YYNGEE. The CDR3 here is CASGSSYNEQFF. CDR3 DNA sequence: TGTGCCAGCGGGAGCTCCTACAATGAGCAGTTCTTC. The whole variable domain, filled in from reference TRBV9 and TRBJ2-1, reads DSGVTQTPKHLITATGQRVTLRCSPRSGDLSVYWYQQSLDQGLQFLIQYYNGEERAKGNILERFSAQQFPDLHSELNLSSLELGDSALYFCASGSSYNEQFFGPGTRLTVL.

The genes are TRBV2 and TRBJ1-1, with 9 bases that match TRBD1. CDR1 is SNHLY, CDR2 FYNNEI, per germline. This CDR3 comprises 13 residues. V lost 8 bases to trimming and J lost 1 base; unmatched junction nucleotides: 2. CDR3 DNA sequence: TGTGCCAGCGGGGGACAGGGGAACACTGAAGCTTTCTTT. Amino acids: CASGGQGNTEAFF. The variable domain in full, with the rest retrieved from reference TRBV2 and TRBJ1-1, is EPEVTQTPSHQVTQMGQEVILRCVPISNHLYFYWYRQILGQKVEFLVSFYNNEISEKSEIFDDQFSVERPDGSNFTLKIRSTKLEDSAMYFCASGGQGNTEAFFGQGTRLTVV.

The chain uses TRBV27 and TRBJ2-3; D remains ambiguous. This CDR3 is built from 13 residues. Deletions cut 6 bases from V and 0 bases from J, with 7 bases between. Germline-derived CDR1 and CDR2 are MNHEY and SMNVEV (reference sequence). Here the CDR3 reads CASRKLSTDTQYF. The CDR3 nucleotides read TGTGCCAGCAGAAAACTGAGCACAGATACGCAGTATTTT.

This clone came up once. The chain carries TRBV7-9 and TRBJ1-3, with 7 bases lining up with TRBD1. CDR1 is SEHNR and CDR2 is FQNEAQ in the germline V gene (reference sequence). This CDR3 has 17 amino acids. With V trimmed by 8 bases and J by 2 bases, 15 bases remained unmatched. The CDR3 DNA follows: TGTGCCAGCGCGGGGGTTAGGGACAGAGAGACTGGAAACACCATATATTTT. It is translated as CASAGVRDRETGNTIYF.

The chain combines TRBV2 with TRBJ2-3; no firm D call. The CDR3 contains 14 residues. The germline V and J ends were trimmed by 5 bases and 2 bases, with 11 bases remaining between them. Germline V CDR1 and CDR2: SNHLY, FYNNEI. DNA for the CDR3: TGTGCCAGCAGTTTCCAGAGGTCCACAGATACGCAGTATTTT. The encoded protein is CASSFQRSTDTQYF.

This clone was picked up one time. The rearrangement joins TRBV11-2 to TRBJ1-2; 10 positions agree with TRBD1. This CDR3 has 15 residues. Germline CDR1 SGHAT, CDR2 FQNNGV. After removal of 5 bases from V and 4 bases from J, the junction contained 7 bases not matched to a gene. The CDR3 DNA reads TGTGCCAGCAGCACCCAGACAGGGGGCGTCTATGGCTACACCTTC. Protein product: CASSTQTGGVYGYTF.

The genes are TRBV29-1 and TRBJ1-2; no definite D call. This CDR3 is 11 amino acids long. The germline V gene has CDR1 SQVTM and CDR2 ANQGSEA. V was clipped by 0 bases and J by 6 bases, with 5 bases between them. This CDR3 is CSVEEPDGYTF. CDR3 bases: TGCAGCGTTGAAGAACCAGATGGCTACACCTTC. The whole variable domain, remainder taken from reference TRBV29-1 and TRBJ1-2, is SAVISQKPSRDICQRGTSLTIQCQVDSQVTMMFWYRQQPGQSLTLIATANQGSEATYESGFVIDKFPISRPNLTFSTLTVSNMSPEDSSIYLCSVEEPDGYTFGSGTRLTVV.

This sequence joins TRBV19 and TRBJ2-5, with D tentatively TRBD1 (5 bases). Germline loops: CDR1 LNHDA, CDR2 SQIVND (reference sequence). Trimming took 10 bases from V and 4 from J, leaving 13 bases between them. The CDR3 is made up of 12 amino acids. CDR3 amino acids: CATSGFAETQYF. The CDR3 coding sequence is TGTGCCACCTCAGGGTTTGCAGAGACCCAGTACTTC.

This chain uses TRBV4-1 with TRBJ2-2; no firm D call. CDR3 length: 14 residues. Germline CDR1 is MGHRA and CDR2 is YSYEKL. V lost 4 bases, J lost 2 bases, and 8 bases lay in between. The CDR3 sequence: CASSLFTNTGELFF. CDR3 bases: TGCGCCAGCAGCCTCTTCACAAACACCGGGGAGCTGTTTTTT.

This chain links TRBV30 with TRBJ2-5, with 7 bases aligning to TRBD1. Trimming cost V 0 bases and J 1 base; bases outside gene matches: 8. The CDR3 loop spans 16 amino acids. Germline assignment: CDR1 GTSNPN and CDR2 SVGIG (reference sequence). Here the CDR3 DNA reads TGTGCCTGGAGTGTCGTACCCGACAGGGCCCAAGAGACCCAGTACTTC. This encodes CAWSVVPDRAQETQYF.

The V and J genes are TRBV11-3 and TRBJ2-3; D uncertain. Germline V gives CDR1 SGHNT, CDR2 YENEEA. The CDR3 consists of 15 residues. V gave up 1 base and J gave up 4 bases, with 12 bases separating them. CDR3 region: CASSLGLVGADTQYF. The DNA of the CDR3 is TGTGCCAGCAGCTTAGGGCTAGTTGGGGCAGATACGCAGTATTTT.

This clone was counted once. The chain recombines TRBV6-5 with TRBJ2-1; 7 bases are shared with TRBD2. The ends lost 2 bases at V and 7 bases at J; junction bases unmatched: 5. Germline V gene lookup returns CDR1 MNHEY and CDR2 SVGAGI. The CDR3 runs 14 residues. The CDR3 bases are TGTGCCAGCAGTTACGGGCGGGAGAGGAATGAGCAGTTCTTC. Amino acid sequence: CASSYGRERNEQFF.

DNA for the CDR3: TGTGCCATCAGTGAGTCGGAAGGCGGGGCCTCCTACAATGAGCAGTTCTTC. Amino acids: CAISESEGGASYNEQFF. The chain has TRBV10-3 and TRBJ2-1; perhaps TRBD2 as D (6 bases). Germline CDR1 reads ENHRY; CDR2 reads SYGVKD. Trimming cost V 0 bases and J 0 bases, with 12 bases left between them. The CDR3 has 17 amino acids.

This clone has a single count. The V and J genes are TRBV7-9 and TRBJ2-3, with 7 bases lining up with TRBD1. The germline gives CDR1 SEHNR, CDR2 FQNEAQ (reference sequence). The CDR3 is 13 residues long. After removal of 7 bases from V and 1 base from J, the junction contained 2 bases not matched to a gene. The DNA for the CDR3 is TGTGCCAGCAACACAGGGGGCACAGATACGCAGTATTTT. Protein product: CASNTGGTDTQYF. The whole variable domain, remainder taken from reference TRBV7-9 and TRBJ2-3, is DTGVSQNPRHKITKRGQNVTFRCDPISEHNRLYWYRQTLGQGPEFLTYFQNEAQLEKSRLLSDRFSAERPKGSFSTLEIQRTEQGDSAMYLCASNTGGTDTQYFGPGTRLTVL.

The V and J genes are TRBV18 and TRBJ1-1, with 7 bases matching TRBD1. J was trimmed by 4 bases and V by 5 bases; bases with no gene match: 10. In germline, CDR1 is KGHSH, CDR2 LQKENI. The CDR3 sequence is 15 residues long. DNA of the CDR3: TGTGCCAGCTCAACTACGGGACAGACGGCCACTGAAGCTTTCTTT. It codes for CASSTTGQTATEAFF.

This clone is a singleton in its sample. The chain couples TRBV19 to TRBJ2-5, with D possibly being TRBD2 (5 bases). With 1 base removed from V and 3 bases from J, the gap between germline ends came to 12 bases. Germline V gives CDR1 LNHDA, CDR2 SQIVND (reference sequence). The CDR3 has 15 amino acids. The CDR3 spells CASSIATGSKETQYF. CDR3 coding DNA: TGTGCCAGTAGTATAGCCACGGGGTCGAAAGAGACCCAGTACTTC.

The genes are TRBV5-1 and TRBJ2-3; 9 bases are shared with TRBD2. The CDR3 is 15 amino acids. The junction had 5 bases not matched to a gene; V was cut back by 0 bases and J by 6 bases. Germline-derived CDR1 and CDR2 are SGHRS and YFSETQ. CDR3 protein: CASSLAAGGSDTQYF. In DNA, the CDR3 is TGCGCCAGCAGCTTGGCAGCGGGGGGTTCGGATACGCAGTATTTT.

The V call is TRBV5-6, the J call TRBJ2-2, with 7 bases lining up with TRBD1. The V and J ends lost 2 bases and 3 bases, in that order; junction bases with no gene match: 7. The CDR3 covers 16 residues. Per germline, CDR1 SGHDT and CDR2 YYEEEE. This CDR3 is CASSFTGEGDTGELFF. CDR3 DNA sequence: TGTGCCAGCAGCTTCACAGGGGAAGGGGACACCGGGGAGCTGTTTTTT.

The chain couples TRBV7-2 to TRBJ1-3; tentative D call: TRBD1 (5 bases). The germline V gene encodes CDR1 SGHTA and CDR2 FQGNSA. The length of the CDR3 is 15 residues. V lost 2 bases and J 1 base, leaving 9 bases between the germline ends. Here the CDR3 reads CASSLISGSGNTIYF. The CDR3 region has the DNA TGTGCCAGCAGCTTAATTTCAGGGTCTGGAAACACCATATATTTT.

The rearrangement joins TRBV2 to TRBJ1-4; 8 bases are a match to TRBD1. Trimming cost V 5 bases and J 5 bases; bases outside gene matches: 4. CDR3 length: 14 amino acids. Germline loops: CDR1 SNHLY, CDR2 FYNNEI. CDR3 amino acids: CASSNRQGNEKLFF. CDR3 bases: TGTGCCAGCAGTAATCGACAGGGGAATGAAAAACTGTTTTTT.